This record looks at one T cell receptor (beta chain) sequence and its context. Antigen specificity is unknown. The sample belongs to a study of shared clonotypes between healthy human individuals. Whole-study context: Donor composition was a couple of women and a few men, aged 18 to 49.

Profiled with immunoSEQ multiplex PCR; TCRdb holds only in-frame clones, not every one. The repertoire includes 2 million to 3 million clones, roughly 93% of them detected once, and around 0.4% sits in the top ten. Germline V lookup: CDR1 SGHTA, CDR2 FQGNSA. The trim removed 1 base at V and 0 bases at J, leaving 4 bases unmatched. CDR3 length: 18 amino acids. Healthy HIV-negative adults without recent acute infections or vaccinations served as donors. Study results and limitations: Memory subsets generally showed lower estimated richness than naive subsets. Limitation of the genetic and exposure-history diversity represented came from the few donors.

This TCR was recovered from a man in his late teens or twenties in good health. Some clones in this sample may be carry-over from other donors' samples. The sequenced sample was naive CD4+ T cells from PBMCs. Subset defined: CD45RA+ positively selected. This chain connects TRBV7-2 to TRBJ1-6, with 9 bases aligning to TRBD1. This chain's CDR3 is CASSLVGTGSSYNSPLHF. Here the CDR3 DNA reads TGTGCCAGCAGCTTAGTTGGGACAGGGAGCTCCTATAATTCACCCCTCCACTTT.